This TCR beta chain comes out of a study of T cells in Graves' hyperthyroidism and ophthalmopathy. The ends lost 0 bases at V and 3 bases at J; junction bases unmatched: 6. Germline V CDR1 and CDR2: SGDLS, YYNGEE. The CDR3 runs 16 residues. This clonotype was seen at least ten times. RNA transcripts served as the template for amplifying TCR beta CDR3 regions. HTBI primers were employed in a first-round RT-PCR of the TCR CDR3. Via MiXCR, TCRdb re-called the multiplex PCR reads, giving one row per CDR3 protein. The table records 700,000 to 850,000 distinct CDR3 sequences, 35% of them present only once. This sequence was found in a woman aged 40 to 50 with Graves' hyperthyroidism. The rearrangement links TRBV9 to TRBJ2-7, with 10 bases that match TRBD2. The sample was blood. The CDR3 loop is CASSVGLAGDVYEQYF. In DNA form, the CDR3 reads TGTGCCAGCAGCGTAGGGCTAGCGGGAGACGTCTACGAGCAGTACTTC.